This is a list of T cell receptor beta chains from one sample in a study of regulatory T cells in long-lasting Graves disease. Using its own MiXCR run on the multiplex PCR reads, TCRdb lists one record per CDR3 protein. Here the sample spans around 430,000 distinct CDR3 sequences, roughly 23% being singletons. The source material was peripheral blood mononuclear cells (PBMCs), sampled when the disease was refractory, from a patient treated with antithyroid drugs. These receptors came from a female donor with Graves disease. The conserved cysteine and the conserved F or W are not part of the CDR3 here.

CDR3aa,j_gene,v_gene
ASSRTAEKLF,TRBJ1-4,TRBV3-1
ASSYSGVPGHTIQY,TRBJ2-4,TRBV6-5
ASSDQLGSSSRPLH,TRBJ1-6,TRBV2
ASRSSGTSTDTQY,TRBJ2-3,TRBV19
SARDKLGSPGYT,TRBJ1-2,TRBV20-1
ASSLGTSEMGTQY,TRBJ2-5,TRBV7-9
ASSAAGQGSTDTQY,TRBJ2-3,TRBV5-6
ASSTIAGGTYEQY,TRBJ2-7,TRBV6-1
ASSQRDRDTEAF,TRBJ1-1,TRBV5-1
ASSLILSDQLNTGELF,TRBJ2-2,TRBV5-1
ASSLGLAGLDSYEQY,TRBJ2-7,TRBV28
ASSETGGATEAF,TRBJ1-1,TRBV6-1
ASSMQGQGVDEQY,TRBJ2-7,TRBV19
ASSLWGRGSAEQY,TRBJ2-7,TRBV7-8